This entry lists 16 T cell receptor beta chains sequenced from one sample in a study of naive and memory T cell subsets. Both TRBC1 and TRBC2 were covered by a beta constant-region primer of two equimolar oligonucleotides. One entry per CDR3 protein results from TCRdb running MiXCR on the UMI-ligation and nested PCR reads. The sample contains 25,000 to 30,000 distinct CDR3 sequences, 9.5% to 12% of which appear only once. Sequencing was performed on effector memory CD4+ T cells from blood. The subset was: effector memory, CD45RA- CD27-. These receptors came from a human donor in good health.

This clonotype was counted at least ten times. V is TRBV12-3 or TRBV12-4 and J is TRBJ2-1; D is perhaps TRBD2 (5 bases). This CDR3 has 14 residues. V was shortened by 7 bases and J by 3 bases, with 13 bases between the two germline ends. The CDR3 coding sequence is TGTGCCAGCACTCGCAGCGGAGTCTACAATGAGCAGTTCTTC. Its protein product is CASTRSGVYNEQFF.

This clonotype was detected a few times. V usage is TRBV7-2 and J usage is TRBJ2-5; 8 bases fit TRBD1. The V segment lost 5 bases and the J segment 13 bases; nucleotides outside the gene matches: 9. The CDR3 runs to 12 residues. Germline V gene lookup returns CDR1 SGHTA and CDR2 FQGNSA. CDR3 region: CASSNRQGAGYF. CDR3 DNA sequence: TGTGCCAGCAGCAACCGCCAGGGGGCCGGGTACTTC.

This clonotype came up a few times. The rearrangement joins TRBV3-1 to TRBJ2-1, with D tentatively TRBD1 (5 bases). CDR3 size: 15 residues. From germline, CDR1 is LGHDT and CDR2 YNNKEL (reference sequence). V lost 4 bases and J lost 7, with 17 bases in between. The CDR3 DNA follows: TGTGCCAGCAGCCTAGACAGAGGCAGGGAAAATGAGCAGTTCTTC. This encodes CASSLDRGRENEQFF.

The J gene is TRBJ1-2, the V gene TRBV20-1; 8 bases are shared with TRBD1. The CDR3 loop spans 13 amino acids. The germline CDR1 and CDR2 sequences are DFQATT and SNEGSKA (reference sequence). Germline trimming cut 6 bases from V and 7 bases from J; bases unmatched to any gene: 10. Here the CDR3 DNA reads TGCAGTGCGCAGGACAGGGTGCGAACTGGCTACACCTTC. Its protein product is CSAQDRVRTGYTF.

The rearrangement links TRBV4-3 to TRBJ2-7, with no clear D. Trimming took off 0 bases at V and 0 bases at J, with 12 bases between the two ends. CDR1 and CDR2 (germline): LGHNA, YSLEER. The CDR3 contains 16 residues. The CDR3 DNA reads TGCGCCAGCAGCCAAGACTTCGGTCAAAGCTCCTACGAGCAGTACTTC. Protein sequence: CASSQDFGQSSYEQYF.

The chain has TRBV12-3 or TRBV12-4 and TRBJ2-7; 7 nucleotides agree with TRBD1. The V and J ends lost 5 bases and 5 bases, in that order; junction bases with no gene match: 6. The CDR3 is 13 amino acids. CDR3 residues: CASSQQGIHEQYF. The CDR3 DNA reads TGTGCCAGCAGTCAACAGGGGATCCACGAGCAGTACTTC.

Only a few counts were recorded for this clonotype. The CDR3 DNA is TGTGCCAGCAGTCTCCGACAGGGGTCTGGAAACACCATATATTTT. Amino acid sequence: CASSLRQGSGNTIYF. The chain is built from TRBV27 and TRBJ1-3; TRBD1 matches at 8 bases. The CDR3 consists of 15 residues. V gave up 5 bases and J gave up 1 base; unmatched junction bases: 4. Per the germline V gene, CDR1 is MNHEY and CDR2 is SMNVEV (reference sequence).

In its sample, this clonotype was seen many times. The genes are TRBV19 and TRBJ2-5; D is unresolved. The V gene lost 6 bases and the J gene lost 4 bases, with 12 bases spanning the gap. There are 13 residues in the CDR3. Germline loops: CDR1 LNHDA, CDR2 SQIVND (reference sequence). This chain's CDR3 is CASRTPSGETQYF. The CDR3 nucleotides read TGTGCCAGTAGAACCCCCTCCGGAGAGACCCAGTACTTC.

The CDR3, as DNA: TGCAGTGCTATAAAAACACCTTCCAGGCTTTCCAACGAAGCTTTCTTT. Residues: CSAIKTPSRLSNEAFF. V usage is TRBV20-1 and J usage is TRBJ1-1; no clear D gene. The length of the CDR3 is 16 residues. Germline assignment: CDR1 DFQATT and CDR2 SNEGSKA (reference sequence). Trimming took off 4 bases at V and 8 bases at J, with 26 bases between the two ends.

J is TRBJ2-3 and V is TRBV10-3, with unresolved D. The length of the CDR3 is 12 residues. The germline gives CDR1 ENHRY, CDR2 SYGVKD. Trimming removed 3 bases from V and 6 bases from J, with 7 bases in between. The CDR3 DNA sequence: TGTGCCATCAGTGAAAGGGCTGATACGCAGTATTTT. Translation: CAISERADTQYF.

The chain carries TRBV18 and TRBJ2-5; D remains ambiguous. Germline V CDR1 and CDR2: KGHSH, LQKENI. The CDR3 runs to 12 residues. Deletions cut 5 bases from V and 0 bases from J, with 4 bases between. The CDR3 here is CASSAYQETQYF. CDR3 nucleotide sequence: TGTGCCAGCTCAGCCTACCAAGAGACCCAGTACTTC.

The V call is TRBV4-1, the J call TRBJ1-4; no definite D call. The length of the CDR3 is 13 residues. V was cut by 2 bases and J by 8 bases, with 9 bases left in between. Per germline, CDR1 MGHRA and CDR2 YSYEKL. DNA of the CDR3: TGCGCCAGCAGCCAATTAGGGAGGGAAAAACTGTTTTTT. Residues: CASSQLGREKLFF.

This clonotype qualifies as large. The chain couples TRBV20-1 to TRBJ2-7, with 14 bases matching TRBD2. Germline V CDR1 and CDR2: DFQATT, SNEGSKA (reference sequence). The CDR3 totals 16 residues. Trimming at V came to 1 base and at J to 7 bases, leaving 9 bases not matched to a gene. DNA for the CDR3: TGCAGTGCTAGAGTAAGACTAGCGGGAGGGCCTGGGGAGCAGTACTTC. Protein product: CSARVRLAGGPGEQYF.

CDR3 sequence (DNA): TGTGCCAGCAACGGGGTCTACGGGACAGGTGAGCAGTTCTTC. Amino acids: CASNGVYGTGEQFF. The chain has TRBV6-1 and TRBJ2-1, with 8 bases lining up with TRBD1. Trimming took 7 bases from V and 9 from J; bases not matched to a gene: 11. The germline gives CDR1 MNHNS, CDR2 SASEGT. The CDR3 is 14 residues long.

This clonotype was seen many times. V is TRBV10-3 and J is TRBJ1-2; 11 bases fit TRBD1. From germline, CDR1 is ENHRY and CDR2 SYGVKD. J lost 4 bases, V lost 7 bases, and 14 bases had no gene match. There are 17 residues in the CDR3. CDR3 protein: CAITPRTGGTWGYGYTF. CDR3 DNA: TGTGCCATCACCCCGAGGACAGGGGGCACGTGGGGCTATGGCTACACCTTC.

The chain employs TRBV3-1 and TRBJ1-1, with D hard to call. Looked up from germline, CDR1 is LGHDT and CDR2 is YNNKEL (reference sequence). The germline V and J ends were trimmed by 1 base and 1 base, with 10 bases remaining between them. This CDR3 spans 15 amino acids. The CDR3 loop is CASSQGQTSNTEAFF. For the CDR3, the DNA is TGTGCCAGCAGCCAAGGACAAACCTCGAACACTGAAGCTTTCTTT.